This T cell receptor (beta chain) was identified in a study of spatial heterogeneity in lung cancer. The overall study: Detection consistently yielded more beta chains than alpha chains.

TCRdb analysed the 5' RACE reads with MiXCR anew, one entry per CDR3 protein. The sample lists some 100,000 distinct CDR3 sequences, roughly 12% occurring once. Note on this clonotype: What it binds is not known.

As to time point: sample taken at primary tumor resection. From tumor, nontumor lung or frozen PBMC, whole RNA was taken unsorted for sequencing. The cohort: 70 to 75 early-stage, untreated non-small cell lung cancer patients. Trimming cost V 4 bases and J 8 bases; bases outside gene matches: 10. CDR3 length equals 15 residues. Germline CDR1 and CDR2: MDHEN and SYDVKM. The study's findings and limits: The appearance of ubiquitous expanded tumor TCRs in blood was greater at resection than follow-up.

The receptor was isolated from a male donor with early-stage non-small cell lung cancer. The rearrangement joins TRBV28 to TRBJ1-4, with 7 bases that match TRBD1. Sequencing used PBMCs, obtained at surgery. The CDR3 region is CASSSPGTEGEKLFF. CDR3 sequence (DNA): TGTGCCAGCAGTTCCCCCGGGACAGAGGGGGAAAAACTGTTTTTT.